Below, 11 T cell receptor beta chains from the same sample are listed, as sequenced in a study of identifying expanded T cells in peripheral blood. Using immunoSEQ multiplex PCR, the repertoire was profiled, and TCRdb retains in-frame clones only, with some absent. The sample carries roughly 100,000 clones, approximately 89% recorded once. Sequencing was performed on blood. These receptors all stem from a person between 18 and 69 years old in good health.

V usage is TRBV5-4 and J usage is TRBJ1-4; 8 nucleotides line up with TRBD1. The V gene's germline CDR1 is SGHNT and CDR2 YYREEE (reference sequence). The CDR3 contains 16 residues. J lost 0 bases, V lost 4 bases, and 5 bases had no gene match. CDR3 sequence (DNA): TGTGCCAGCAGCCCCCGGACAGGGTCAACTAATGAAAAACTGTTTTTT. Translation: CASSPRTGSTNEKLFF.

This chain connects TRBV6-5 to TRBJ1-2; unclear D gene. V was cut by 2 bases and J by 0 bases, with 13 bases left in between. The CDR3 is 16 residues long. Germline CDR1 is MNHEY and CDR2 is SVGAGI. In nucleotides, the CDR3 is TGTGCCAGCAGTTACCAACCAGGAGGGTCTAACTATGGCTACACCTTC. It translates to CASSYQPGGSNYGYTF.

The rearrangement joins TRBV4-1 to TRBJ2-3, with 11 bases that match TRBD2. The trim removed 1 base at V and 3 bases at J, leaving 3 bases unmatched. The CDR3 runs to 16 residues. Germline loops: CDR1 MGHRA, CDR2 YSYEKL. CDR3 in amino acids: CASSQVVAGGTDTQYF. DNA of the CDR3: TGCGCCAGCAGCCAAGTCGTAGCGGGAGGGACAGATACGCAGTATTTT.

This chain joins TRBV15 and TRBJ1-1; D unclear. The CDR3 is 17 residues long. Trimming took off 1 base at V and 0 bases at J, with 15 bases between the two ends. Germline values: CDR1 LNHNV, CDR2 YYDKDF (reference sequence). This chain's CDR3 is CATSRVGNSKMNTEAFF. The CDR3 DNA sequence: TGTGCCACCAGCAGAGTGGGTAACAGCAAAATGAACACTGAAGCTTTCTTT.

This chain uses TRBV19 with TRBJ2-5; 9 bases match TRBD1. Germline CDR1 is LNHDA and CDR2 is SQIVND (reference sequence). This CDR3 has 15 amino acids. V dropped 4 bases and J dropped 2; count of bases not matched to a gene: 5. The CDR3 is CASSTRDRAQETQYF. The CDR3 nucleotides read TGTGCCAGTAGTACCCGGGACAGGGCTCAAGAGACCCAGTACTTC.

This sequence joins TRBV4-3 and TRBJ2-1; 7 nucleotides align to TRBD2. With 0 bases clipped from V and 12 bases from J, the junction kept 2 bases outside the gene matches. The CDR3 is 12 amino acids. Germline CDR1 and CDR2: LGHNA and YSLEER. In DNA, the CDR3 is TGCGCCAGCAGCCAAGATCGGGGGGTGCAGTTCTTC. It is translated as CASSQDRGVQFF.

This chain connects TRBV18 to TRBJ1-3; D is unclear. The V gene's germline CDR1 is KGHSH and CDR2 LQKENI. The CDR3 runs to 14 residues. Trimming removed 5 bases from V and 2 bases from J, with 10 bases in between. CDR3 region: CASSEVRAGNTIYF. The CDR3 DNA follows: TGTGCCAGCTCAGAAGTTAGAGCTGGAAACACCATATATTTT.

The rearrangement links TRBV5-1 to TRBJ1-1; D is unclear. This CDR3 has 14 residues. The ends were cut back, 0 bases at V and 6 bases at J, with 12 bases in the middle. The germline gives CDR1 SGHRS, CDR2 YFSETQ. In DNA form, the CDR3 reads TGCGCCAGCAGCTTGGCCGACCCTACCGCTGAAGCTTTCTTT. This codes for CASSLADPTAEAFF.

The chain is built from TRBV28 and TRBJ1-5; D ambiguous. The V end lost 8 bases, the J end lost 3 bases, and 17 bases lay between the germline ends. CDR1 and CDR2 from the germline V gene are MDHEN and SYDVKM. CDR3 length: 15 amino acids. The CDR3 coding sequence is TGTGCCAGCCAAACTTATCGGACGGCCAATCAGCCCCAGCATTTT. It translates to CASQTYRTANQPQHF.

V and J are TRBV7-9 and TRBJ2-6; TRBD1 might be the D (6 bases). The V gene's germline CDR1 is SEHNR and CDR2 FQNEAQ (reference sequence). The CDR3 extends over 18 amino acids. V gave up 4 bases and J gave up 2 bases, with 18 bases separating them. CDR3 coding DNA: TGTGCCAGCAGCTCGGACCTCCACAGGGTTCCTGGGGCCAACGTCCTGACTTTC. This encodes CASSSDLHRVPGANVLTF.

In DNA, the CDR3 is TGTGCCATCAATCAGCCCCAGCATTTT. Its protein product is CAINQPQHF. The rearrangement uses TRBV6-4 and TRBJ1-5; unclear D gene. Germline V gives CDR1 MRHNA, CDR2 SNTAGT. The CDR3 has 9 amino acids. V gave up 10 bases and J gave up 3 bases, with 1 base separating them.